The rows below give T cell receptor beta chains drawn from one sample of a study of blood T cell repertoires in COVID-19. This table comes from immunoSEQ multiplex PCR, and its TCRdb copy is limited to in-frame clones, with some not included. Among 200,000 to 250,000 clones listed, about 80% were seen once. Sequencing was done on a sample of peripheral blood. These receptors originate from a woman of 80 years or more with acute or convalescent COVID-19. Both conserved end residues are part of each CDR3.

V	J	CDR3
TRBV5-1	TRBJ2-1	CASSLQTGSYNEQFF
TRBV7-6	TRBJ2-7	CASSPRTGPDYEQYF
TRBV19	TRBJ1-1	CASSTDRGTEAFF
TRBV4-1	TRBJ2-1	CASSQDTYRINEQFF
TRBV7-2	TRBJ1-3	CASSRAATGSMLSGNTIYF
TRBV19	TRBJ2-3	CASRYLDTQYF
TRBV7-8	TRBJ1-1	CASSSTRVETEAFF
TRBV15	TRBJ2-5	CATSRDGASQETQYF
TRBV7-2	TRBJ1-1	CASSLTQGVNTEAFF
TRBV3-1/TRBV3-2	TRBJ2-7	CASSQDGSSYEQYF
TRBV6-5	TRBJ2-1	CASSKGLAADNEQFF
TRBV24-1	TRBJ1-1	CATYRGGHTEAFF
TRBV6-5	TRBJ2-7	CASSSILAGDMYEQYF
TRBV6-1	TRBJ2-3	CASSDSGLAGGTQYF
TRBV6-5	TRBJ1-5	CASRPTGSSNQPQHF
TRBV18	TRBJ2-1	CASSPFSGGEINNEQFF
TRBV5-1	TRBJ1-2	CASSTPGHNTGYTF
TRBV9	TRBJ2-1	CASSQDGTSQFF
TRBV2	TRBJ1-1	CASSVQGARTEAFF
TRBV7-2	TRBJ2-5	CASSLGLQGRETQYF
TRBV15	TRBJ2-5	CATSSSWDKPLGETQYF
TRBV29-1	TRBJ2-1	CSVHSGQGSRNEQFF
TRBV20-1	TRBJ1-2	CSAKLAGYTF
TRBV11-2	TRBJ1-2	CASSPNGGGPPYGYTF
TRBV4-1	TRBJ2-3	CASSRAGTSGGIDTQYF
TRBV7-2	TRBJ1-3	CASSLVYSSGNTIYF
TRBV9	TRBJ2-3	CASSVVDLGATDTQYF
TRBV3-1/TRBV3-2	TRBJ1-3	CASSQEAISGNTIYF
TRBV6-5	TRBJ1-5	CASSRTGSAQPQHF
TRBV11-3	TRBJ1-2	CASSLDLPDRPYGYTF
TRBV5-6	TRBJ2-7	CASSLGGRGNSYEQYF
TRBV5-1	TRBJ1-4	CASSLLGQGAEKLFF